This TCR beta chain came from a study of T cells in narcolepsy. Across the whole study: Patients with NT1 or NT2 and healthy control donors were enrolled.

Study-wide results and caveats: No autoreactive T cell clone sequences appeared in some memory CD4+ repertoires. Blood of same and different patients, but not healthy controls, reportedly held recurring autoreactive clonotypes. HCRT-specific and TRIB2-specific autoreactive clonotypes appeared among same-patient CSF and blood CD4+ clonotypes.

As regards this clone: Its antigen is as yet unknown.

Clones were sequenced by immunoSEQ multiplex PCR, and TCRdb holds only the in-frame ones, with some missing. The table records tens of thousands of clones, about 91% of them present only once. Germline lookup yields CDR1 MGHRA and CDR2 YSYEKL. The CDR3 extends over 17 amino acids. Trimming cost V 0 bases and J 9 bases; bases outside gene matches: 12. V is TRBV4-1 and J is TRBJ2-1; the match to TRBD2 covers 9 bases. The sequenced material came from CD45RA- memory CD4+ T cells from PBMCs. The sequence was obtained from a human donor with narcolepsy. The CDR3 is CASSQERAGGGRGEQFF. Here the CDR3 DNA reads TGCGCCAGCAGCCAAGAGAGGGCGGGAGGGGGACGGGGTGAGCAGTTCTTC.